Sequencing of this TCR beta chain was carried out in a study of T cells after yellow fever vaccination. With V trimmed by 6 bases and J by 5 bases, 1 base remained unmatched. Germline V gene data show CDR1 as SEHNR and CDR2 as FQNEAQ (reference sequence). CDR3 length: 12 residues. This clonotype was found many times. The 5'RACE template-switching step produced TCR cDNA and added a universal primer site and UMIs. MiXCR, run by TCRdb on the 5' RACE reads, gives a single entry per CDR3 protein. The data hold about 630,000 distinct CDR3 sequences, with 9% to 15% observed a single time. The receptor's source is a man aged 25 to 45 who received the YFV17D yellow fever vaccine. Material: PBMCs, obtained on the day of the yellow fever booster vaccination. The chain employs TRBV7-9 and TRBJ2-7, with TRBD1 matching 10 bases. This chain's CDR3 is CASSGTGDEQYF. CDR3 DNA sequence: TGTGCCAGCAGTGGGACAGGGGACGAGCAGTACTTC.